Each of the 3 T cell receptor beta chains below was sequenced from the same sample in a study of prognosis after radiotherapy for stage I lung cancer. TCR beta CDR3 amplification from genomic DNA was performed by two-round multiplex PCR. Each TRBV and TRBJ gene had its own primer in the first PCR round. MiXCR was run by TCRdb on the multiplex PCR reads, yielding one entry per CDR3 protein. The sample records around 30,000 distinct CDR3 sequences, under 40% being singletons. The sequencing here drew on PBMCs, taken before or after stereotactic body radiation therapy (not recorded which). The receptors here all came from a donor over 45 with non-small cell lung cancer.

This clonotype was seen more than once but under ten times. A single base separates this from a much larger clone, so it may be a read error. V gene TRBV6-2 or TRBV6-3 combines with J gene TRBJ1-1; 7 bases match TRBD1. The CDR3 consists of 13 residues. V gave up 5 bases and J gave up 6 bases; unmatched junction bases: 6. Germline V gene data show CDR1 as MNHEY and CDR2 as SVGEGT. This CDR3 reads CASSGGDSAEAFF. The CDR3 DNA sequence: TGTGCCAGCAGTGGTGGGGACAGCGCTGAAGCTTTCTTT.

At least ten counts were recorded for this clonotype. It may be a read error: a sequence one base away is much more abundant. V is TRBV6-2 or TRBV6-3 and J is TRBJ2-7; 10 bases are shared with TRBD2. The CDR3 extends over 15 amino acids. V dropped 8 bases and J dropped 0; count of bases not matched to a gene: 7. From germline, CDR1 is MNHEY and CDR2 SVGEGT. The CDR3: CASGRLAGGSYEQYF. CDR3 DNA sequence: TGTGCCAGCGGGAGGTTAGCGGGAGGCTCCTACGAGCAGTACTTC.

A word on this clonotype: Germline and junction disagree at one end, which may indicate a read error. The genes are TRBV6-2 or TRBV6-3 and TRBJ2-6; D is perhaps TRBD2 (6 bases). CDR3 length: 16 amino acids. Germline CDR1 and CDR2: MNHEY and SVGEGT. CDR3 residues: CASSISGSSVANVLTF. In DNA form, the CDR3 reads TGTGCCAGCAGTATAAGCGGGTCCTCTGTGGCCAACGTCCTGACTTTC.